These 25 T cell receptor beta chains were all obtained from the same sample, sequenced in a study of blood T cell repertoires in COVID-19. Only in-frame clones appear in the TCRdb table, and some are missing; sequencing was by immunoSEQ multiplex PCR. Of 50,000 to 65,000 clones in the sample, 55% to 75% are singletons; the top ten hold 4% to 5%. Material: peripheral blood. All receptors derive from a woman in her 70s with COVID-19, enrolled during active disease.

Remarks on this clone: One end of the junction does not line up with germline, which may come from a read error. V and J are TRBV6-1 and TRBJ1-2; no definite D call. The CDR3 covers 14 residues. In germline, CDR1 is MNHNS, CDR2 SASEGT. The CDR3 DNA follows: TGTGCCAGCGGTGAATTCTGGGGAGGGAATGGCTACACCTTC. Protein: CASGEFWGGNGYTF.

This sequence joins TRBV6-6 and TRBJ1-5; the D is unclear. CDR1 and CDR2 from the germline V gene are MNHNY and SVGAGI (reference sequence). The CDR3 extends over 13 amino acids. Trimming cost V 8 bases and J 7 bases, with 15 bases left between them. CDR3 coding DNA: TGTGCCAGCCAGGTCGGGGTTGGGCAGCCCCAGCATTTT. This encodes CASQVGVGQPQHF.

The chain carries TRBV7-3 and TRBJ2-2; 9 nucleotides line up with TRBD1. V lost 2 bases, J lost 6 bases, and 4 bases stayed unmatched. The germline gives CDR1 SGHTA, CDR2 FQGTGA. This CDR3 is 15 amino acids long. This CDR3 reads CASSLAQGASGELFF. In nucleotides, the CDR3 is TGTGCCAGCAGCTTAGCACAGGGGGCCTCCGGGGAGCTGTTTTTT.

This clone was observed a few times. The genes are TRBV5-1 and TRBJ2-1; D is possibly TRBD2 (6 bases). The CDR3 consists of 13 residues. Trimming removed 4 bases at V and 7 bases at J, with 12 bases between. In germline, CDR1 is SGHRS, CDR2 YFSETQ. The CDR3 DNA is TGCGCCAGCAGCCCCGGGACTGCGAATGAGCAGTTCTTC. Protein sequence: CASSPGTANEQFF.

The chain employs TRBV19 and TRBJ2-5; 8 nucleotides align to TRBD1. Trimming at V came to 0 bases and at J to 7 bases, leaving 4 bases not matched to a gene. This CDR3 contains 14 residues. The germline V gene has CDR1 LNHDA and CDR2 SQIVND (reference sequence). The CDR3 sequence: CASSIDPTGVTQYF. The CDR3 region has the DNA TGTGCCAGTAGTATAGATCCGACAGGGGTGACCCAGTACTTC.

This clone was counted between two and nine times. V gene TRBV15 combines with J gene TRBJ1-5; D call uncertain. Trimming cost V 1 base and J 0 bases, with 4 bases left between them. This CDR3 is built from 14 residues. CDR1 LNHNV and CDR2 YYDKDF come from the germline V gene (reference sequence). The CDR3 DNA reads TGTGCCACCAGCAGAGCGAGTAGCAATCAGCCCCAGCATTTT. This translates into CATSRASSNQPQHF. The entire variable domain, with the rest obtained from reference TRBV15 and TRBJ1-5, is as follows: DAMVIQNPRYQVTQFGKPVTLSCSQTLNHNVMYWYQQKSSQAPKLLFHYYDKDFNNEADTPDNFQSRRPNTSFCFLDIRSPGLGDTAMYLCATSRASSNQPQHFGDGTRLSIL.

This clone has just a few counts. The chain combines TRBV12-3 or TRBV12-4 with TRBJ1-2; D remains ambiguous. Trimming shortened V by 4 bases and J by 4 bases, and 10 bases separated the two germline ends. There are 13 residues in the CDR3. The CDR3 here is CASSYGEGYGYTF. The DNA for the CDR3 is TGTGCCAGCAGTTACGGGGAGGGCTATGGCTACACCTTC.

V gene TRBV27 combines with J gene TRBJ1-1; D perhaps matches TRBD1 (5 bases). This CDR3 spans 14 amino acids. CDR1 MNHEY and CDR2 SMNVEV come from the germline V gene (reference sequence). V was trimmed by 2 bases and J by 3 bases, leaving 10 bases between them. In DNA, the CDR3 is TGTGCCAGCAGTTTAAACAGGTGGGACACTGAAGCTTTCTTT. This sequence encodes CASSLNRWDTEAFF.

The chain joins TRBV6-2 or TRBV6-3 to TRBJ2-5, with TRBD2 matching 13 bases. CDR3 length equals 18 residues. The V gene's germline CDR1 is MNHEY and CDR2 SVGEGT. Trimming cost V 0 bases and J 5 bases; bases outside gene matches: 9. CDR3 DNA sequence: TGTGCCAGCAGTTACTCGAAAGGACTAGCGGGAGCTGTGGAGACCCAGTACTTC. It yields the protein CASSYSKGLAGAVETQYF.

There are a few counts of this clone. The V gene is TRBV5-1, the J gene TRBJ2-5; 10 bases line up with TRBD1. The trim removed 4 bases at V and 5 bases at J, leaving 8 bases unmatched. The CDR3 totals 15 residues. Germline CDR1 SGHRS, CDR2 YFSETQ. The CDR3 sequence is CASSHGTGARETQYF. CDR3 nucleotide sequence: TGCGCCAGCAGCCACGGGACAGGGGCACGGGAGACCCAGTACTTC.

This clone was seen more than once but under ten times. The V and J genes are TRBV14 and TRBJ1-1; D unresolved. The V gene lost 4 bases and the J gene lost 6 bases, with 18 bases spanning the gap. The germline gives CDR1 SGHDN, CDR2 FVKESK. The CDR3 consists of 15 residues. CDR3 in amino acids: CASSPTLGGLPEAFF. CDR3 sequence (DNA): TGTGCCAGCAGCCCCACACTCGGCGGGTTGCCTGAAGCTTTCTTT.

This chain links TRBV4-2 with TRBJ2-7; no clear D. CDR1 and CDR2 from the germline V gene are LGHNA and YNFKEQ. V dropped 2 bases and J dropped 2 bases, with 7 bases sitting between them. The CDR3 runs 13 residues. In nucleotides, the CDR3 is TGTGCCAGCAGCCAACCCCCAGCCTACGAGCAGTACTTC. Its protein is CASSQPPAYEQYF.

The rearrangement links TRBV6-5 to TRBJ2-1; D gene uncertain. Trimming took 7 bases from V and 4 from J, leaving 11 bases between them. CDR1 and CDR2 (germline): MNHEY, SVGAGI. There are 13 residues in the CDR3. The chain's CDR3 is CASTPGSYNEQFF. The CDR3 bases are TGTGCCAGCACCCCGGGTTCTTACAATGAGCAGTTCTTC.

The gene calls are TRBV29-1 and TRBJ2-1; 7 nucleotides align to TRBD2. Germline V gene lookup returns CDR1 SQVTM and CDR2 ANQGSEA. The trim removed 0 bases at V and 7 bases at J, leaving 12 bases unmatched. This CDR3 has 16 residues. The CDR3 region is CSVEDGAGVSVNEQFF. In DNA form, the CDR3 reads TGCAGCGTTGAAGATGGGGCGGGAGTGTCCGTGAATGAGCAGTTCTTC.

The CDR3 nucleotides read TGTGCCAGTAGTTCGGGGACAGGGAGCATGAACACTGAAGCTTTCTTT. It specifies CASSSGTGSMNTEAFF. The chain joins TRBV19 to TRBJ1-1; the match to TRBD1 covers 9 bases. This CDR3 is built from 16 residues. V lost 5 bases, J lost 0 bases, and 7 bases stayed unmatched. Germline CDR1 is LNHDA and CDR2 is SQIVND (reference sequence).

The chain combines TRBV5-5 with TRBJ2-7, with TRBD1 identical over 8 bases. Unmatched junction bases numbered 11, after V lost 4 bases and J lost 8 bases. The CDR3 consists of 14 residues. Looked up from germline, CDR1 is SGHKS and CDR2 is YYEKEE (reference sequence). The CDR3 region has the DNA TGTGCCAGCAGCCCCTGGGAGACAGGGGAGAAGCAGTACTTC. As protein: CASSPWETGEKQYF.

This clone was counted a single time. V gene TRBV5-1 combines with J gene TRBJ1-1; D may be TRBD1 (6 bases). Germline lookup yields CDR1 SGHRS and CDR2 YFSETQ. This CDR3 region has 15 residues. Trimming took off 4 bases at V and 1 base at J, with 14 bases between the two ends. The CDR3 is CASSPGGRSNTEAFF. The CDR3 coding sequence is TGCGCCAGCAGCCCTGGGGGCAGATCGAACACTGAAGCTTTCTTT. Together with reference TRBV5-1 and TRBJ1-1, the CDR3 gives the full variable domain: KAGVTQTPRYLIKTRGQQVTLSCSPISGHRSVSWYQQTPGQGLQFLFEYFSETQRNKGNFPGRFSGRQFSNSRSEMNVSTLELGDSALYLCASSPGGRSNTEAFFGQGTRLTVV.

This clone was found many times. The rearrangement joins TRBV27 to TRBJ2-4; D unresolved. Trimming took 6 bases from V and 0 from J, leaving 12 bases between them. This CDR3 is built from 15 residues. Germline V lookup: CDR1 MNHEY, CDR2 SMNVEV (reference sequence). CDR3 loop: CASSRNRVAKNIQYF. The DNA of the CDR3 is TGTGCCAGCAGCCGAAACAGAGTAGCCAAAAACATTCAGTACTTC.

This chain links TRBV12-3 or TRBV12-4 with TRBJ1-3; 7 bases fit TRBD1. The CDR3 has 13 amino acids. Losses at the gene ends were 4 bases for V and 4 bases for J; bases not matched to a gene: 1. This CDR3 reads CASSWDRGNTIYF. DNA of the CDR3: TGTGCCAGCAGTTGGGACAGAGGAAACACCATATATTTT.

The rearrangement joins TRBV5-1 to TRBJ2-1; 8 bases are a match to TRBD2. With V trimmed by 8 bases and J by 0 bases, 4 bases remained unmatched. CDR3 length: 14 residues. CDR1 is SGHRS and CDR2 is YFSETQ in the germline V gene. CDR3 coding DNA: TGCGCCAGTGAGCGGGAGTCCTCCTACAATGAGCAGTTCTTC. Encoded protein: CASERESSYNEQFF.

V usage is TRBV5-5 and J usage is TRBJ2-5, with a possible D match to TRBD2 (6 bases). Germline V gene lookup returns CDR1 SGHKS and CDR2 YYEKEE (reference sequence). This CDR3 has 15 residues. The V gene lost 0 bases and the J gene lost 1 base, with 10 bases spanning the gap. CDR3 sequence reads: CASSLAGLPQETQYF. CDR3 coding DNA: TGTGCCAGCAGCTTGGCGGGACTCCCCCAAGAGACCCAGTACTTC.

The chain recombines TRBV6-1 with TRBJ1-1, with D maybe TRBD1 (6 bases). Germline lookup yields CDR1 MNHNS and CDR2 SASEGT. This CDR3 is built from 15 residues. Trimming stripped 0 bases from V and 7 bases from J, with 15 bases between. The CDR3 spells CASSEALGGSGEAFF. The CDR3, as DNA: TGTGCCAGCAGTGAAGCGCTAGGGGGATCGGGTGAAGCTTTCTTT.

The gene calls are TRBV7-2 and TRBJ1-5, with D hard to call. Germline loops: CDR1 SGHTA, CDR2 FQGNSA. The CDR3 contains 15 residues. V lost 2 bases to trimming and J lost 6 bases, with 14 bases between them. CDR3 DNA: TGTGCCAGCAGCTTACAGGACGGGGTGGGTCAGCCCCAGCATTTT. Encoded protein: CASSLQDGVGQPQHF.

The chain has TRBV6-5 and TRBJ2-7; 7 bases agree with TRBD1. There are 16 residues in the CDR3. With 4 bases clipped from V and 0 bases from J, the junction kept 9 bases outside the gene matches. Germline values: CDR1 MNHEY, CDR2 SVGAGI. CDR3 residues: CASSSSGTVISYEQYV. CDR3 DNA sequence: TGTGCCAGCAGTTCCTCCGGGACAGTCATCTCCTACGAGCAGTACGTC.

The chain uses TRBV3-1 (or the pseudogene TRBV3-2) and TRBJ2-3; TRBD2 matches at 9 bases. Looked up from germline, CDR1 is LGHDT and CDR2 is YNNKEL (reference sequence). The CDR3 extends over 16 amino acids. The ends lost 0 bases at V and 0 bases at J; junction bases unmatched: 1. The CDR3 nucleotides are TGTGCCAGCAGCCAAGATACTAGCGGGAGCACAGATACGCAGTATTTT. Translated, it gives CASSQDTSGSTDTQYF.